This entry lists 8 T cell receptor beta chains sequenced from one sample in a study of CD8 T cells in Susac syndrome. The RNA input was about 0.5 to 1 ug, and it was reverse transcribed with random hexamers. TCRdb reanalysed the immunoSEQ multiplex PCR reads using MiXCR and keeps one entry per CDR3 protein. The sample records 400,000 or so distinct CDR3 sequences, around 85% being singletons. The source material was CD8+ T cells from PBMCs. Source of these receptors: a human donor with multiple sclerosis.

Details on this clonotype: Germline and junction disagree at one end, which may indicate a read error. This chain joins TRBV30 and TRBJ1-1; D gene ambiguous. This CDR3 spans 14 amino acids. Germline CDR1 and CDR2: GTSNPN and SVGIG (reference sequence). CDR3 sequence (DNA): TGTGCCCGGAGTCCGAGCCCTGGAGGCGCTGAAGCTTTCTTT. Residues: CARSPSPGGAEAFF.

The V call is TRBV27, the J call TRBJ1-2; no reliable D call. The germline CDR1 and CDR2 sequences are MNHEY and SMNVEV (reference sequence). Between the trimmed V and J ends, which lost 3 bases and 2 bases, there was a span of 10 bases. CDR3 size: 14 residues. The CDR3 DNA reads TGTGCCAGCAGTTTTCATGAGGGAAACTATGGCTACACCTTC. This gives the protein CASSFHEGNYGYTF.

The CDR3 region has the DNA TGCGCCAGCAGCTTGGCCTCGGCAGGTAGAGTATCTGAAGCTTTCTTT. Its translation is CASSLASAGRVSEAFF. The chain has TRBV5-1 and TRBJ1-1; D remains unclear. CDR1 is SGHRS, CDR2 YFSETQ, per germline. This CDR3 region has 16 residues. The V end lost 0 bases, the J end lost 6 bases, and 18 bases lay between the germline ends.

The chain combines TRBV27 with TRBJ2-3; 9 positions match TRBD1. Germline-derived CDR1 and CDR2 are MNHEY and SMNVEV (reference sequence). The CDR3 sequence is 16 residues long. Trimming removed 4 bases from V and 2 bases from J; junction bases left unmatched: 7. CDR3 loop: CASSSWTGANTDTQYF. The CDR3 nucleotides read TGTGCCAGCAGTTCTTGGACAGGGGCGAACACAGATACGCAGTATTTT.

Turning to this clonotype: A junction boundary mismatches the germline segment, possibly from a read error. The rearrangement links TRBV4-1 to TRBJ1-3; D unclear. This CDR3 has 15 residues. CDR1 MGHRA and CDR2 YSYEKL come from the germline V gene. The CDR3: CASSQEGLSENTIYF. DNA for the CDR3: TGCGCCAGCAGCCAAGAAGGGCTCTCTGAAAACACCATATATTTT.

This sequence joins TRBV2 and TRBJ1-2; perhaps TRBD1 as D (6 bases). The germline gives CDR1 SNHLY, CDR2 FYNNEI. With 7 bases removed from V and 7 bases from J, the gap between germline ends came to 28 bases. The CDR3 is made up of 17 amino acids. The CDR3 DNA follows: TGTGCCAGCATCAACACCGGGACAAAAGAGAGTTTATTTGGCTACACCTTC. The encoded protein is CASINTGTKESLFGYTF.

This clonotype was detected only a few times. The chain employs TRBV7-3 and TRBJ2-1; the D gene could be TRBD1 or TRBD2 (5 bases each). Germline V gene lookup returns CDR1 SGHTA and CDR2 FQGTGA. CDR3 length: 15 residues. Trimming cost V 4 bases and J 0 bases, with 10 bases left between them. Written as DNA, the CDR3 is TGTGCCAGCAGCTCTGAGGGGAGCTCCTACAATGAGCAGTTCTTC. This encodes CASSSEGSSYNEQFF.

The V call is TRBV5-4, the J call TRBJ1-4; D is unclear. CDR1 is SGHNT and CDR2 is YYREEE in the germline V gene (reference sequence). V gave up 3 bases and J gave up 7 bases, with 1 base separating them. The CDR3 is 10 residues long. CDR3 DNA: TGTGCCAGCAGCTCTGAAAAACTGTTTTTT. This translates into CASSSEKLFF.